This T cell receptor (beta chain) was obtained from a study of T cell responses to AZD1222 COVID-19 vaccine. The V segment lost 4 bases and the J segment 3 bases; nucleotides outside the gene matches: 9. This CDR3 comprises 17 residues. Germline assignment: CDR1 MGHRA and CDR2 YSYEKL. The study's findings and limits: The donor cohort was predominantly white British with a female majority, and clonal diversity may have been underestimated.

TCRdb's table, derived via immunoSEQ multiplex PCR, lists solely in-frame clones and lacks some. Of some 150,000 clones listed, nearly 95% are singletons. Points on this clone: What it binds is not known.

The source material was peripheral blood, sampled 28 days after the second AZD1222 dose. The receptor's source is an adult who received the AZD1222 COVID-19 vaccine. The chain recombines TRBV4-1 with TRBJ1-5, with 10 bases that match TRBD1. CDR3 DNA sequence: TGCGCCAGCAGCCCGATACCGGGACAGGGGTACAATCAGCCCCAGCATTTT. It yields the protein CASSPIPGQGYNQPQHF.